What follows is one T cell receptor (beta chain) and its context. These data belong to a study of control samples from healthy donors and cancer patients. V was shortened by 4 bases and J by 1 base, with 18 bases between the two germline ends. The CDR3 extends over 17 amino acids. Germline V gene sequence: CDR1 LGHDT, CDR2 YNNKEL (reference sequence). Here immunoSEQ multiplex PCR was the method, and the copy in TCRdb shows in-frame clones only, minus some. Seen here are about 130,000 clones, roughly 84% observed once, and the top ten hold approximately 3.2%. This clonotype was obtained from a man between 45 and 60 years old in good health. The sample comprised blood. The chain uses TRBV3-1 (or the pseudogene TRBV3-2) and TRBJ2-3, with D possibly being TRBD2 (6 bases). In DNA form, the CDR3 reads TGTGCCAGCAGCCGCTCAGATATGCCGGGGGGCACAGATACGCAGTATTTT. It specifies CASSRSDMPGGTDTQYF.